The entry below describes one T cell receptor (beta chain). Its specificity is unknown. This entry comes from a study of cytomegalovirus exposure and HLA in healthy donors. The study ran its PCR with 60 Vbeta and 13 Jbeta primers. TCRdb's table, derived via immunoSEQ multiplex PCR, lists solely in-frame clones and lacks some. The sample has about 170,000 clones, 80% to 90% seen once. Notes on the study in general: Highly shared sequence variants in one cluster were likely a sequencing artifact.

V lost 5 bases and J 3 bases, leaving 10 bases between the germline ends. The CDR3 is 13 amino acids. In germline, CDR1 is MNHEY, CDR2 SVGAGI. The chain has TRBV6-5 and TRBJ1-2, with D possibly matching TRBD1 (5 bases). The sequence came from a woman in her late teens or twenties in good health and CMV-seronegative. The material sequenced was PBMCs. CDR3 sequence: CASSQTGDYGYTF. DNA of the CDR3: TGTGCCAGCAGTCAAACAGGTGACTATGGCTACACCTTC.